Below, one T cell receptor (beta chain) is given with its context. Antigen specificity is unknown. The source of the sample is a study of CD8+ T cells in alopecia areata. On the study more broadly: People stayed on tofacitinib for 6 to 18 months, then stopped the drug for 6 months.

Germline CDR1 is ENHRY and CDR2 is SYGVKD. Unmatched junction bases numbered 1, after V lost 3 bases and J lost 5 bases. This CDR3 is 12 amino acids long. Sequencing relied on a cDNA template that was reverse transcribed from extracted RNA. Measured with immunoSEQ multiplex PCR; TCRdb has only the in-frame clones, and not every one. The data show approximately 150,000 clones, less than 70% seen once. Broader study findings: Clonality exceeded that of normal scalp in lesional scalp, most notably in alopecia totalis/universalis. Normal skin contains resident alphabeta T cells, and these are also sequenced in scalp samples.

Treatment given: oral pan-JAK inhibitor, 5-10 mg twice daily. This receptor was obtained from a human donor with alopecia areata. The material sequenced was CD4+ T cells sorted from blood, taken at week 24, from a patient treated with tofacitinib. This chain joins TRBV10-3 and TRBJ2-7; 7 nucleotides agree with TRBD1. The CDR3 DNA follows: TGTGCCATCAGTGAAGGGGGCAACGAGCAGTACTTC. This translates into CAISEGGNEQYF.